Listed below are T cell receptor beta chains from one sample, sequenced in a study of T cell clonotyping in hematopoietic cell transplantation. Measured with immunoSEQ multiplex PCR; TCRdb has only the in-frame clones, and not every one. The profile covers over 25,000 clones, with 84% appearing a single time and approximately 25% taken by the ten largest. The material was peripheral blood mononuclear cells, obtained before stem cell transplant. These receptors were taken from a woman in her sixties or seventies with acute myeloid leukemia. Some clones in this sample may be carry-over from other donors' samples. The conserved cysteine and the conserved F or W are not part of the CDR3 here. The D gene is left open where the match is weak. Not every row has a clone size; where given, it reads once, few, many or a size class.

size	V	D	CDR3
once	TRBV6-4	NA	ASSEARGPYEQY
NA	TRBV5-1	NA	ASSLEGETQY
NA	TRBV23-1	NA	ASSQAERGSYGYT
once	TRBV11-1	NA	ASTIRGNSYEQY
NA	TRBV2	NA	ASSETGPGVEQY
NA	TRBV14	NA	ASSPTIGVYNSPLH
NA	TRBV6-5	NA	ASTRRPGRQETQY
few	TRBV11-3	TRBD1	ASSRNAGTDPYEQY
NA	TRBV5-1	NA	ASSPGGYSYEQY
NA	TRBV28	TRBD1	ASSPPGQKGGEQY
NA	TRBV19	TRBD1	ASSTRGPGPEAF
NA	TRBV9	NA	ASSALRGAPNSPLH
NA	TRBV5-4	NA	ASSRIGGDYGYT
once	TRBV29-1	TRBD1	SVDGDRGRTEAF
NA	TRBV19	TRBD1	ASSFTGGPNEAF
NA	TRBV11-2	NA	ASSLAGENYGYT
NA	TRBV29-1	NA	SALTGDEEAF
NA	TRBV27	NA	ASSFLHREAEAF
NA	TRBV28	TRBD1	ASSLPDRGNQPQH
NA	TRBV5-1	NA	ASSLEQNYGYT
few	TRBV7-3	NA	ASSLGLNTGELF
NA	TRBV25-1	TRBD2	ASSEPSGRNYEQY
NA	TRBV27	TRBD1	ASSFRQGTNTGELF
NA	TRBV5-1	TRBD2	ASSLAGSGGKETQY
NA	TRBV4-3	NA	ASSQDSLGEQY
NA	TRBV28	NA	ASSFLAGGTQPQH
NA	TRBV11-1	NA	ASSARNGEQY
NA	TRBV6-6	NA	ASSDSWGRGYGYT
NA	TRBV28	NA	ASSFKAPSDTQY
NA	TRBV28	NA	ASSLLGAGTDTQY
NA	TRBV7-9	NA	ASRLLASATEAF
few	TRBV28	NA	ASSLSDSLSYEQY
NA	TRBV28	NA	ASSLSGSAVSDTQY
NA	TRBV9	TRBD1	ASSVGGTAGNTIY
NA	TRBV4-1	TRBD2	ASSQETSALDTQY
NA	TRBV19	NA	ASRRQVTDTQY
NA	TRBV19	TRBD1	ASRDGTGGSGNTIY
NA	TRBV19	NA	ASSIALSGANVLT
NA	TRBV27	NA	ASSLSKGFAIETQY
NA	TRBV29-1	NA	SVRARFVGETQY
NA	TRBV9	NA	ASSVGQIQETQY
NA	TRBV9	NA	ASSVGSSYNEQF
few	TRBV19	NA	ASSIEQGRDQPQH
NA	TRBV29-1	TRBD2	SVERGVRSYNEQF
NA	TRBV7-8	TRBD1	ASSPRDRGTYQPQH
NA	TRBV19	NA	ASSIDWGSRNTIY
NA	TRBV27	TRBD2	ASSVLAGGPDTQY
few	TRBV7-2	NA	ASSLGQGRDVYGYT
medium-sized	TRBV15	TRBD1	ATSSDTGGLDEKLF
NA	TRBV29-1	NA	SVSGTLNSYNEQF
NA	TRBV27	NA	ASSFYQNYEQY